One and the same sample provided the 21 T cell receptor beta chains below, sequenced in a study of cytomegalovirus exposure and HLA in healthy donors. The PCR had 60 Vbeta and 13 Jbeta primers. Sequencing was performed with immunoSEQ multiplex PCR; in TCRdb, only in-frame clones are kept and a portion is missing. The table lists 200,000 or so clones, 82% of them singletons. The sequenced sample consisted of PBMCs. These receptors were obtained from a boy aged 2-15 years in good health and CMV-seronegative.

This clone was seen only a few times. The chain has TRBV7-9 and TRBJ2-3, with D perhaps matching TRBD1 (6 bases). The V end lost 2 bases, the J end lost 5 bases, and 11 bases lay between the germline ends. This CDR3 is built from 14 residues. Per the germline V gene, CDR1 is SEHNR and CDR2 is FQNEAQ (reference sequence). CDR3 bases: TGTGCCAGCAGCTTAACAGGGAGAATAGATACGCAGTATTTT. It codes for CASSLTGRIDTQYF.

The chain uses TRBV5-1 and TRBJ1-2, with 10 bases identical to TRBD1. The germline gives CDR1 SGHRS, CDR2 YFSETQ. V was clipped by 4 bases and J by 13 bases; unmatched bases: 10. The CDR3 consists of 13 residues. The CDR3 protein is CASSRDRGYSCTF. The CDR3, as DNA: TGCGCCAGCAGCCGGGACAGGGGATATTCCTGCACCTTC.

This chain links TRBV6-6 with TRBJ2-1; TRBD2 agrees at 11 bases. Germline-derived CDR1 and CDR2 are MNHNY and SVGAGI (reference sequence). The trim removed 4 bases at V and 8 bases at J, leaving 4 bases unmatched. CDR3 size: 14 residues. CDR3 region: CASSSGTSGYEQFF. Here the CDR3 DNA reads TGTGCCAGCAGTTCCGGGACTAGCGGTTATGAGCAGTTCTTC.

There are a few counts of this clone. The chain has TRBV19 and TRBJ1-1; possible D gene TRBD1, 6 bases. V was pared by 3 bases and J by 0 bases, with 20 bases between. The CDR3 has 18 amino acids. In germline, CDR1 is LNHDA, CDR2 SQIVND (reference sequence). The CDR3 here is CASSIRGQGSSMNTEAFF. The CDR3 nucleotides are TGTGCCAGTAGTATCAGAGGGCAGGGGAGTTCTATGAACACTGAAGCTTTCTTT.

The rearrangement links TRBV30 to TRBJ1-4; maybe TRBD1 (6 bases). The CDR3 extends over 23 amino acids. V lost 3 bases, J lost 0 bases, and 35 bases lay in between. Germline CDR1 and CDR2: GTSNPN and SVGIG (reference sequence). The CDR3 spells CAWRYVGGPPRGVYRTTNEKLFF. CDR3 DNA: TGTGCCTGGAGATACGTCGGGGGGCCTCCTAGGGGGGTATACCGAACAACTAATGAAAAACTGTTTTTT.

The rearrangement joins TRBV18 to TRBJ1-1, with a weak D call TRBD1 (6 bases). The CDR3 has 13 residues. V lost 4 bases and J lost 7, with 13 bases in between. From germline, CDR1 is KGHSH and CDR2 LQKENI. The CDR3 bases are TGTGCCAGCTCACTTGGACAGCTCCTTGAAGCTTTCTTT. As protein: CASSLGQLLEAFF. Based on the CDR3 plus reference TRBV18 and TRBJ1-1, the full variable domain is NAGVMQNPRHLVRRRGQEARLRCSPMKGHSHVYWYRQLPEEGLKFMVYLQKENIIDESGMPKERFSAEFPKEGPSILRIQQVVRGDSAAYFCASSLGQLLEAFFGQGTRLTVV.

V is TRBV6-5 and J is TRBJ2-7; TRBD1 agrees at 12 bases. The CDR3 covers 14 residues. Trimming removed 8 bases from V and 4 bases from J; junction bases left unmatched: 6. Germline V gene sequence: CDR1 MNHEY, CDR2 SVGAGI. CDR3 sequence: CASGLGQGAYEQYF. The CDR3 DNA reads TGTGCCAGCGGGTTGGGACAGGGGGCTTACGAGCAGTACTTC.

The chain uses TRBV6-6 and TRBJ1-1; 7 bases fit TRBD1. CDR3 length equals 14 residues. Unmatched junction bases numbered 7, after V lost 5 bases and J lost 4 bases. Germline V gene lookup returns CDR1 MNHNY and CDR2 SVGAGI (reference sequence). The CDR3 DNA reads as TGTGCCAGCAGTCTAACAGGGGAAGGCACTGAAGCTTTCTTT. Translating it yields CASSLTGEGTEAFF.

This clone appeared once. This specimen includes other DNA sequences encoding the same CDR3. The chain couples TRBV5-4 to TRBJ2-2; 11 nucleotides agree with TRBD2. Germline-derived CDR1 and CDR2 are SGHNT and YYREEE (reference sequence). Germline trimming cut 2 bases from V and 1 base from J; bases unmatched to any gene: 1. CDR3 length equals 16 residues. The CDR3, as DNA: TGTGCCAGCAGCTTCGGACTAGCGGGGAACACCGGGGAGCTGTTTTTT. Translated: CASSFGLAGNTGELFF.

The chain couples TRBV11-2 to TRBJ1-2; the D is unclear. This CDR3 is 15 amino acids long. Trimming pared 5 bases from V and 0 bases from J, leaving 13 bases between. Germline-derived CDR1 and CDR2 are SGHAT and FQNNGV. The CDR3 loop is CASSHILGANYGYTF. CDR3 nucleotide sequence: TGTGCCAGCAGCCACATCTTGGGAGCTAACTATGGCTACACCTTC.

The table lists this clone with a count of one. The genes are TRBV5-5 and TRBJ2-1; 7 nucleotides match TRBD1. The V gene's germline CDR1 is SGHKS and CDR2 YYEKEE (reference sequence). This CDR3 is built from 15 residues. The V segment lost 4 bases and the J segment 4 bases; nucleotides outside the gene matches: 8. The CDR3: CASSHNRGRYNEQFF. CDR3 DNA: TGTGCCAGCAGCCACAACAGGGGCCGGTACAATGAGCAGTTCTTC.

The chain uses TRBV11-2 and TRBJ2-5, with a weak D call TRBD1 (6 bases). V lost 4 bases and J lost 7, with 19 bases in between. The CDR3 runs 15 residues. Germline V gene data show CDR1 as SGHAT and CDR2 as FQNNGV. The CDR3 protein is CASSSFQGRRGTQYF. The CDR3 DNA reads as TGTGCCAGCAGCTCCTTTCAGGGGCGTCGCGGGACCCAGTACTTC.

This clone showed up just a few times. The DNA for the CDR3 is TGCGCCAGCAGCCAAGGACACAGCACTGAAGCTTTCTTT. This sequence encodes CASSQGHSTEAFF. The rearrangement links TRBV4-3 to TRBJ1-1, with D unclear. The germline V gene has CDR1 LGHNA and CDR2 YSLEER. The germline V and J ends were trimmed by 1 base and 4 bases, with 7 bases remaining between them. The CDR3 covers 13 residues.

The chain has TRBV21-1 and TRBJ1-2; TRBD1 is the table's D call, not checked against the DNA. TRBV21-1 is assigned pseudogene status. The CDR3 has 18 amino acids. CDR3 nucleotide sequence: TGTGCCAGCAGCAAAGAAGTAGGGACAGTGGAAACCTTCTATGGCTACACCTTC. Its translation is CASSKEVGTVETFYGYTF.

The J gene is TRBJ1-2, the V gene TRBV19; TRBD1 might be the D (5 bases). Germline CDR1 reads LNHDA; CDR2 reads SQIVND (reference sequence). There are 11 residues in the CDR3. V was trimmed by 8 bases and J by 8 bases, leaving 12 bases between them. The CDR3 bases are TGTGCCAGTGCGGGGCTGGGGGGCTACACCTTC. Its translation is CASAGLGGYTF. Full variable domain (outside the CDR3, taken from reference TRBV19 and TRBJ1-2): DGGITQSPKYLFRKEGQNVTLSCEQNLNHDAMYWYRQDPGQGLRLIYYSQIVNDFQKGDIAEGYSVSREKKESFPLTVTSAQKNPTAFYLCASAGLGGYTFGSGTRLTVV.

This sequence joins TRBV9 and TRBJ2-3; 10 nucleotides line up with TRBD2. The length of the CDR3 is 17 residues. Germline V gene data show CDR1 as SGDLS and CDR2 as YYNGEE. The ends lost 6 bases at V and 4 bases at J; junction bases unmatched: 14. The CDR3 protein is CASTPLYSGGNADTQYF. CDR3 coding DNA: TGTGCCAGCACCCCCCTCTATAGCGGGGGGAACGCAGATACGCAGTATTTT.

The chain combines TRBV19 with TRBJ2-3, with a possible D match to TRBD2 (6 bases). CDR1 is LNHDA, CDR2 SQIVND, per germline (reference sequence). Trimming left V 3 bases short and J 8 bases short, with 21 bases between. The CDR3 is made up of 16 amino acids. CDR3 in amino acids: CASSMVLEGAGLTQYF. The CDR3 coding sequence is TGTGCCAGTAGTATGGTTTTAGAGGGCGCGGGACTTACGCAGTATTTT. Combining the CDR3 with reference TRBV19 and TRBJ2-3 gives the whole variable domain DGGITQSPKYLFRKEGQNVTLSCEQNLNHDAMYWYRQDPGQGLRLIYYSQIVNDFQKGDIAEGYSVSREKKESFPLTVTSAQKNPTAFYLCASSMVLEGAGLTQYFGPGTRLTVL.

The rearrangement joins TRBV5-1 to TRBJ2-3; possible D gene TRBD2, 6 bases. Trimming left V 2 bases short and J 1 base short, with 14 bases between. The CDR3 runs to 16 residues. CDR1 is SGHRS and CDR2 is YFSETQ in the germline V gene. DNA for the CDR3: TGCGCCAGCAGCTTCTGGACTACCTCTCGCACAGATACGCAGTATTTT. As protein: CASSFWTTSRTDTQYF.

The chain has TRBV18 and TRBJ1-1; D uncertain. The CDR3 spans 16 residues. V was shortened by 2 bases and J by 0 bases, with 13 bases between the two germline ends. Germline loops: CDR1 KGHSH, CDR2 LQKENI. The CDR3: CASSPTAHQMNTEAFF. In DNA, the CDR3 is TGTGCCAGCTCACCAACAGCTCATCAAATGAACACTGAAGCTTTCTTT.

The chain uses TRBV19 and TRBJ2-7, with TRBD1 matching 7 bases. The CDR3 consists of 14 residues. Germline CDR1 and CDR2: LNHDA and SQIVND (reference sequence). J lost 4 bases, V lost 11 bases, and 14 bases had no gene match. CDR3 sequence reads: CAGARTGEIYEQYF. The CDR3 nucleotides are TGTGCCGGTGCCCGGACAGGAGAAATTTACGAGCAGTACTTC.

The CDR3 reads CASTIEATETQYF. CDR3 nucleotides: TGTGCCAGCACAATAGAGGCGACGGAGACCCAGTACTTC. This chain joins TRBV2 and TRBJ2-5; D unclear. The CDR3 length is 13 residues. V dropped 7 bases and J dropped 5 bases, with 14 bases sitting between them. From germline, CDR1 is SNHLY and CDR2 FYNNEI.